This note documents a single TCR beta chain sequence. The use of a sample-barcoded 5' primer and a J-beta primer mix characterized a second PCR of about 6 to 11 cycles. TCRdb re-called the 5' RACE reads through MiXCR, storing one row per CDR3 protein. The repertoire holds 600,000 to 800,000 distinct CDR3 sequences, over 40% seen once, with 13% in the top ten. The source of the sample is a study of blood T cells in healthy people across ages. The people who gave samples were healthy Caucasians from Russia, aged roughly 6 to 90. V was shortened by 2 bases and J by 0 bases, with 11 bases between the two germline ends. The germline V gene encodes CDR1 MNHNS and CDR2 SASEGT. The CDR3 length is 15 residues.

This clonotype was obtained from a woman older than 75 in good health. V and J are TRBV6-1 and TRBJ2-7; D is tentatively TRBD1 or TRBD2 (7 bases each). The sample taken for sequencing was blood. CDR3 region: CASSEQGGSSYEQYF. CDR3 DNA: TGTGCCAGCAGTGAACAGGGGGGGAGCTCCTACGAGCAGTACTTC.